This T cell receptor beta chain is from a study of type 1 and type 2 diabetes patients. General study findings and limits: Type 2 diabetes and control samples shared highly correlated V and J usage, averaging around 0.97. Some expanded clones seen only in T1D might occur in additional T2D or control samples.

PCR was run on genomic DNA. Amplification of the beta chain CDR3 used 30 forward and 13 reverse multiplex primers. Each CDR3 protein is one row after TCRdb ran MiXCR on the multiplex PCR reads. The table includes about 250,000 distinct CDR3 sequences, around 47% detected once. The CDR3 loop spans 11 amino acids. Trimming stripped 4 bases from V and 3 bases from J, with 7 bases between. Germline V gene sequence: CDR1 DFQATT, CDR2 SNEGSKA (reference sequence). Standard classification criteria confirmed type 1 or type 2 diabetes in all patients. With respect to this clonotype: Its antigen is still unknown.

The source is a man between 18 and 29 years old with type 2 diabetes. Sequenced material: peripheral blood mononuclear cells (PBMCs). This chain uses TRBV20-1 with TRBJ2-7; D unresolved. The CDR3 nucleotides are TGCAGTGCTAAAGAGTTCTACGAGCAGTACTTC. Its translation is CSAKEFYEQYF.